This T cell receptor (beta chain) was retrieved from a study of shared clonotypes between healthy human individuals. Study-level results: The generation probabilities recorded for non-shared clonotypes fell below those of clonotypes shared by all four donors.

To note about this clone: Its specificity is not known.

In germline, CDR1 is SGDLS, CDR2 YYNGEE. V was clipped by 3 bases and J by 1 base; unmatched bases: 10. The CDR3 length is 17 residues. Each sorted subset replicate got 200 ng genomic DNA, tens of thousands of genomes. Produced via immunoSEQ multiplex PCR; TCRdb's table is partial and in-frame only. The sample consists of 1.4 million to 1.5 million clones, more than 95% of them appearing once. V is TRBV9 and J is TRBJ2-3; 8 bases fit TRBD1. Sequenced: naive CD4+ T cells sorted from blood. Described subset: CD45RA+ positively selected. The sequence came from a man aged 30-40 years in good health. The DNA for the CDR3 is TGTGCCAGCAGCGAAAGGACAGGGCCAGGCGGCACAGATACGCAGTATTTT. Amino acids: CASSERTGPGGTDTQYF.